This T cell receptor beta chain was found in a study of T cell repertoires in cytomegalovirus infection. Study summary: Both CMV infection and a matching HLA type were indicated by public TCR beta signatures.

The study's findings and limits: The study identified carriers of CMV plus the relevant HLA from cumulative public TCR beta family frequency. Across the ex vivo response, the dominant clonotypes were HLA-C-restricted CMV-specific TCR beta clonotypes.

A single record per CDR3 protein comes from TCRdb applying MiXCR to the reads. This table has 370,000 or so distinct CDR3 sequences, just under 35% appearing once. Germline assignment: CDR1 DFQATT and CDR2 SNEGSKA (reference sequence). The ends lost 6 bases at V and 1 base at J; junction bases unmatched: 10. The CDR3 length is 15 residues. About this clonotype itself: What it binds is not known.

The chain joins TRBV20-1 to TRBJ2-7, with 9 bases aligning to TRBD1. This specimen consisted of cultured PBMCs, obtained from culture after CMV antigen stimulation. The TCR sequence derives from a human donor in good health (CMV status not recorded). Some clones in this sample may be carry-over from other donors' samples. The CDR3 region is CSAGEDRGLSYEQYF. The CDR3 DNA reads TGCAGTGCAGGAGAGGACAGGGGCTTATCCTACGAGCAGTACTTC.